This T cell receptor (beta chain) stems from a study of shared clonotypes between healthy human individuals. It was CD45RO-negative cells, positively selected for CCR7, that made up naive CD8 cells, with terminally differentiated effector memory CD45RA+ cells excluded. The donors, all of them Caucasian adults, lived in Nashville, Tennessee. Of note for this clone: What it binds is not known.

Study-wide findings and caveats: Of the naive CD4 clonotypes, around 4.9% were shared across four donors. Clonotype sharing among donors was expected to depend on sequencing depth.

The CDR3 runs 12 residues. Per the germline V gene, CDR1 is SGHRS and CDR2 is YFSETQ. V lost 4 bases and J 3 bases, leaving 7 bases between the germline ends. Assay: immunoSEQ multiplex PCR; the TCRdb copy retains only in-frame clones and omits some. The sample consists of 2 million to 2.5 million clones, about 94% of them appearing once. The TCR sequence derives from a man younger than 30 in good health. The specimen was naive CD8+ T cells sorted from blood. The J gene is TRBJ1-1, the V gene TRBV5-1; D is unresolved. CDR3 DNA sequence: TGCGCCAGCAGCGGCGATGACACTGAAGCTTTCTTT. Translating it yields CASSGDDTEAFF.